This TCR beta chain was sequenced for a study of patients and donors after allogeneic stem cell transplantation. Using its own MiXCR run on the RT-PCR reads, TCRdb lists one record per CDR3 protein. The profile shows some 230,000 distinct CDR3 sequences, roughly an eighth of them singletons. This clonotype was seen more than once but under ten times. The CDR3 totals 15 residues. Germline values: CDR1 SGHNT, CDR2 YENEEA. V shed 5 bases and J 3 bases; nucleotides not matched to a gene: 7. The sequencing input was blood, either unsorted or a sorted T cell fraction (not recorded which). The genes are TRBV11-3 and TRBJ2-1; TRBD1 matches 7 bases. The TCR sequence derives from a human donor who was either an allogeneic HSCT recipient or a stem cell or donor lymphocyte infusion donor (not recorded which). It is not recorded whose cells these are; they may come from a transplant donor. The CDR3: CASSGQGVDYNEQFF. In DNA, the CDR3 is TGTGCCAGCAGCGGCCAGGGGGTAGACTACAATGAGCAGTTCTTC.